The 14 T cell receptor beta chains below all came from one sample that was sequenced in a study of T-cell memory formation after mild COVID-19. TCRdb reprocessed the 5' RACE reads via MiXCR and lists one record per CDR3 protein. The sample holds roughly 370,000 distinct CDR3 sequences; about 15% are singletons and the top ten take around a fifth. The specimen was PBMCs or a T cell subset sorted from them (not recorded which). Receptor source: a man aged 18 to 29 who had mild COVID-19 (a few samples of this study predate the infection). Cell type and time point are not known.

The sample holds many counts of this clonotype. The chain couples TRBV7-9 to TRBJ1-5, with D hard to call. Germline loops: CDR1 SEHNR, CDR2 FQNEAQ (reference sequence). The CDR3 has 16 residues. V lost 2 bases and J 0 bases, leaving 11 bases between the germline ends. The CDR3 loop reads CASSLSGFHSNQPQHF. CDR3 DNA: TGTGCCAGCAGCTTAAGCGGGTTCCATAGCAATCAGCCCCAGCATTTT.

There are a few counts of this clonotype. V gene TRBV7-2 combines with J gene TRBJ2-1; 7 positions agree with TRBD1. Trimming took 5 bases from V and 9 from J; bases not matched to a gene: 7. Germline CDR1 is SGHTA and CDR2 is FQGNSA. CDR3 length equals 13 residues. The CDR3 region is CASSPTGKSEQFF. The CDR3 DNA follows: TGTGCCAGCAGCCCGACAGGGAAGAGTGAGCAGTTCTTC.

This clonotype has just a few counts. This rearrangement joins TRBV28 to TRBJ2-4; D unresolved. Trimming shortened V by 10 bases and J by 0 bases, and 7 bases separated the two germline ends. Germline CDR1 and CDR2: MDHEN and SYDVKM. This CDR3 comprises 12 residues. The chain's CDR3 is CATSLAKNIQYF. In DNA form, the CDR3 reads TGTGCCACCAGCTTAGCCAAAAACATTCAGTACTTC.

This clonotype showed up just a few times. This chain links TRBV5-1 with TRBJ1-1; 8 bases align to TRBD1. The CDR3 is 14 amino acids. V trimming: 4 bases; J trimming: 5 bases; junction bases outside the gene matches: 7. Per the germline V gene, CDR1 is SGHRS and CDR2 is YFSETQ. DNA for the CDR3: TGCGCCAGCAGCGTCGGACAGGGTGTGACTGAAGCTTTCTTT. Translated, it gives CASSVGQGVTEAFF.

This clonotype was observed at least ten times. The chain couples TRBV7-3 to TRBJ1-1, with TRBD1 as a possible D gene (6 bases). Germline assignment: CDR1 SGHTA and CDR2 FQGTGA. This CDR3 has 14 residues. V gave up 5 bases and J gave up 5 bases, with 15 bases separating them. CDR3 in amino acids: CASSPTGRGTEAFF. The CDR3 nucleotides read TGTGCCAGCAGCCCCACAGGGAGGGGGACTGAAGCTTTCTTT.

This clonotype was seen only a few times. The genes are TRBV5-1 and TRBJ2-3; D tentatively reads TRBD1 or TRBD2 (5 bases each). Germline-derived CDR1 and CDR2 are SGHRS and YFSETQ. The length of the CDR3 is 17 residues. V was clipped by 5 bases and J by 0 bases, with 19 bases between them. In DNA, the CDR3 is TGCGCCAGCAGAAGGGGATATATCGGAGGTAGCACAGATACGCAGTATTTT. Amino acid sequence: CASRRGYIGGSTDTQYF.

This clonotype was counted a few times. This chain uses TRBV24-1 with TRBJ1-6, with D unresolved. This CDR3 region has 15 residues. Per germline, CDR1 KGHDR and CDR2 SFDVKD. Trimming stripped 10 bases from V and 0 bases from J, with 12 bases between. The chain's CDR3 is CATFLRDSYNSPLHF. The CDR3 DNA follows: TGTGCCACGTTTCTGCGGGACTCCTATAATTCACCCCTCCACTTT.

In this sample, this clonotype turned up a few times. The CDR3 DNA is TGCAGCTCTGTGGGGTCCACCGGGGAGCTGTTTTTT. Residues: CSSVGSTGELFF. The chain links TRBV29-1 to TRBJ2-2, with D hard to call. Trimming pared 8 bases from V and 4 bases from J, leaving 11 bases between. The CDR3 is 12 amino acids. Germline CDR1 and CDR2: SQVTM and ANQGSEA.

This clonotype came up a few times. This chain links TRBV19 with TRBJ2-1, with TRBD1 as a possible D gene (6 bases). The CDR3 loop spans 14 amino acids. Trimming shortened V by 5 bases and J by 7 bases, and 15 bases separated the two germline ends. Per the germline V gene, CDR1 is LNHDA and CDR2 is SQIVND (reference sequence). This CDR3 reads CASSYREVTNEQFF. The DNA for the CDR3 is TGTGCCAGTAGTTACAGGGAAGTGACAAATGAGCAGTTCTTC.

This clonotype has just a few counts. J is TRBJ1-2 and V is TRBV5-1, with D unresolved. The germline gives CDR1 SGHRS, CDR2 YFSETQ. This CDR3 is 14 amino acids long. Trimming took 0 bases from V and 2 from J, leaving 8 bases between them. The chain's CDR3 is CASSLAPANYGYTF. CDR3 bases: TGCGCCAGCAGCTTGGCACCAGCCAACTATGGCTACACCTTC.

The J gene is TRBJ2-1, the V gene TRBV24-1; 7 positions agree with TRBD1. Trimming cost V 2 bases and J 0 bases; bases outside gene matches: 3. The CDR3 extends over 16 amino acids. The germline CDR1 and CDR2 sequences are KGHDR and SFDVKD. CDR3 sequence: CATSDSRGNSYNEQFF. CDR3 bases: TGTGCCACCAGTGATTCCAGGGGGAACTCCTACAATGAGCAGTTCTTC.

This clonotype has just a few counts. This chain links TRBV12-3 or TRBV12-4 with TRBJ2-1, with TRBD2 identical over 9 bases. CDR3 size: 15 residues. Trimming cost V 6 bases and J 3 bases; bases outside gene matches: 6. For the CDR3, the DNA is TGTGCCAGCAGCCTGTCTAGCGGGAACTACAATGAGCAGTTCTTC. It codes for CASSLSSGNYNEQFF.

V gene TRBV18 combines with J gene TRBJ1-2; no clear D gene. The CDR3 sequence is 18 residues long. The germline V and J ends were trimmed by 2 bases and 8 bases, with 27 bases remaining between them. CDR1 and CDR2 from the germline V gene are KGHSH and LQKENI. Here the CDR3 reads CASSPFSPRNTNYGGYTF. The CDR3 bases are TGTGCCAGCTCACCATTTAGCCCGCGCAACACCAACTATGGGGGCTACACCTTC. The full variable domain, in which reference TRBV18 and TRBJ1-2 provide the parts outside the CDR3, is NAGVMQNPRHLVRRRGQEARLRCSPMKGHSHVYWYRQLPEEGLKFMVYLQKENIIDESGMPKERFSAEFPKEGPSILRIQQVVRGDSAAYFCASSPFSPRNTNYGGYTFGSGTRLTVV.

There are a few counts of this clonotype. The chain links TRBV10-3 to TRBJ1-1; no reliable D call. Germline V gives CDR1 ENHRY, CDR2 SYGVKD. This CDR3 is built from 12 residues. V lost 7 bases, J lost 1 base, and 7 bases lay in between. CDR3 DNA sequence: TGTGCCATCACCGCAGGGAACACTGAAGCTTTCTTT. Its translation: CAITAGNTEAFF.